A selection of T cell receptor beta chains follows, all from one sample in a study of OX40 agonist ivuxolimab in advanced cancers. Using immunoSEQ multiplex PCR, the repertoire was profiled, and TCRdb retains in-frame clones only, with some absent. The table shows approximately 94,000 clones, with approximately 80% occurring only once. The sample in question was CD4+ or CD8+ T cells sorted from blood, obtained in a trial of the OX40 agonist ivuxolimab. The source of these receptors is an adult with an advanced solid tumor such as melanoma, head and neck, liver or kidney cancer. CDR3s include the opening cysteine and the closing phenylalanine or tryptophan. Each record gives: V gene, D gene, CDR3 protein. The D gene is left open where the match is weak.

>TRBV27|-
CASRATSPGELFF
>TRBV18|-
CASSGGRGTDTQYF
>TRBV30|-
CACSTETEAFF
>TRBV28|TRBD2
CASSFLGSGGFPDQTQYF
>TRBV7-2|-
CASSLEVTHNEQFF
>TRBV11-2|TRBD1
CASSPGQGSEKLFF
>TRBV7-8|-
CASSLVPGPAGELFF
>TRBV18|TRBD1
CASSPGLTGYSGNTIYF
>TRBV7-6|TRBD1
CASSLDQGESQDTQYF
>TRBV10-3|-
CAISESAGRTGYTF
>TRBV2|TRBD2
CASTYQRPSGQETQYF
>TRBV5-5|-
CASSFIQGNYGYTF
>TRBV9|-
CASAQALLYNEQFF
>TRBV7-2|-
CASSLFTGELFF
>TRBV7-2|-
CASSLVETPNTEAFF
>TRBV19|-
CASSAWYYYGYTF
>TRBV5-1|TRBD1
CASSMRTGPQETQYF
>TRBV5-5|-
CASSLRDLAEKLFF
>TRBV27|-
CASSFLGQGSEKLFF
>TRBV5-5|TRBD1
CASSLALGTERYGYTF
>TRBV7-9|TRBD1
CASSRTGKGETQYF
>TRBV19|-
CASSMSRGDSSYNEQFF
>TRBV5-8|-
CASSLGGDSPLHF
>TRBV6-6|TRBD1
CASSPRDRGSKNIQYF
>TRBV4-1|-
CASSQEIGGGNFSPLHF
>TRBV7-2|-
CASSLVPQGNNNEKLFF
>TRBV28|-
CASSYLGVNTEAFF
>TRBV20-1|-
CSAPDYNEQFF
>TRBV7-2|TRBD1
CASSLRQGAKTEAFF
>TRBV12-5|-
CASGLEKNSPLHF
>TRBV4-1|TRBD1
CASSQGQGISGELFF
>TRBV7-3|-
CASTGRNDSPLHF
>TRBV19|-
CASSMDRANTGELFF
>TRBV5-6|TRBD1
CASSSDRGRGGANVLTF
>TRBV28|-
CAVQTDGHYGYTF